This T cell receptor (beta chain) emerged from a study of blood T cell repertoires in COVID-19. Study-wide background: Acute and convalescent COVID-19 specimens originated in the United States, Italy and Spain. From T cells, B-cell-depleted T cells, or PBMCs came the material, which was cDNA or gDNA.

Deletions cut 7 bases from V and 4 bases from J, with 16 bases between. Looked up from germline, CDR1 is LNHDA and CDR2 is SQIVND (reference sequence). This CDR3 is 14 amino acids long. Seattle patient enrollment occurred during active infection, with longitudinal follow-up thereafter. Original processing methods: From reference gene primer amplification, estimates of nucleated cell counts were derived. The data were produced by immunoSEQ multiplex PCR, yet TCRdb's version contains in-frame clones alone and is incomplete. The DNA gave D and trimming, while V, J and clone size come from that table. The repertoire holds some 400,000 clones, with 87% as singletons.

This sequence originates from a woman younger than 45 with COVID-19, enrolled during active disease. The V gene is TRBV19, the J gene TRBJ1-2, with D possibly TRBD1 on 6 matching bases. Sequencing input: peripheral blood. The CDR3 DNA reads TGTGCCAGTATGCCTGGGGGCGCTGGCTATGGCTACACCTTC. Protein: CASMPGGAGYGYTF.